The 5 T cell receptor beta chains in this list originate from one sample, sequenced in a study of blood T cell repertoires in COVID-19. This table comes from immunoSEQ multiplex PCR, and its TCRdb copy is limited to in-frame clones, with some not included. The sample holds 60,000 to 75,000 clones; around nine tenths are singletons and the top ten take 3.4%. The material sequenced was peripheral blood. The receptor source for this set is a woman aged 45-65 years with COVID-19, enrolled during active disease.

The chain uses TRBV7-9 and TRBJ2-7, with 8 bases that match TRBD2. The V segment lost 7 bases and the J segment 7 bases; nucleotides outside the gene matches: 9. The CDR3 runs 13 residues. CDR1 and CDR2 from the germline V gene are SEHNR and FQNEAQ (reference sequence). The CDR3 region is CASNPGGPGEQYF. The CDR3 region has the DNA TGTGCCAGCAATCCGGGAGGGCCTGGGGAGCAGTACTTC.

The chain is built from TRBV6-1 and TRBJ1-2, with TRBD1 matching over 8 bases. The germline V gene encodes CDR1 MNHNS and CDR2 SASEGT. CDR3 length equals 15 residues. Unmatched junction bases numbered 6, after V lost 2 bases and J lost 4 bases. The CDR3 sequence: CASSESQGASYGYTF. Written as DNA, the CDR3 is TGTGCCAGCAGTGAATCGCAGGGGGCTTCCTATGGCTACACCTTC.

This sequence joins TRBV10-2 and TRBJ2-2, with 9 bases fitting TRBD2. This CDR3 comprises 16 residues. The trim removed 3 bases at V and 4 bases at J, leaving 6 bases unmatched. Germline lookup yields CDR1 WSHSY and CDR2 SAAADI. The CDR3 sequence is CASSEIAGAGTGELFF. The CDR3 bases are TGCGCCAGCAGTGAAATAGCGGGAGCTGGCACCGGGGAGCTGTTTTTT.

This sequence joins TRBV7-8 and TRBJ2-7; D possibly corresponds to TRBD1 (5 bases). The CDR3 has 13 residues. V lost 6 bases and J 4 bases, leaving 13 bases between the germline ends. Germline-derived CDR1 and CDR2 are SGHVS and FQNEAQ. The CDR3 loop reads CASRSSRGYEQYF. As DNA, the CDR3 is TGTGCCAGCAGAAGTAGTAGGGGATACGAGCAGTACTTC.

The rearrangement links TRBV27 to TRBJ2-3; 9 bases match TRBD2. CDR3 length: 19 amino acids. From germline, CDR1 is MNHEY and CDR2 SMNVEV (reference sequence). The ends lost 6 bases at V and 7 bases at J; junction bases unmatched: 23. The CDR3 is CASSLRLAGLAGGSYTQYF. The CDR3 coding sequence is TGTGCCAGCAGCCTTCGCCTCGCGGGACTAGCCGGAGGTTCATATACGCAGTATTTT.